The 13 T cell receptor beta chains in this list originate from one sample, sequenced in a study of blood T cell repertoires in COVID-19 (dated by TCRdb to about 2020). The library came from the immunoSEQ multiplex PCR assay. Here the immuneACCESS table is served through TCRdb, limited to in-frame sequences with V and J called. Missing clones are a known gap in these copies; in checked studies unresolved V genes cover under half, and the rest lacks a known reason. The sample data list roughly 100,000 clones, and approximately 91% of these were observed just once. The top ten constitute about 1.7% of the sample. The sample consisted of peripheral blood. Every receptor here comes from a human donor with active COVID-19. The donor label of this sample is uncertain.

This sequence joins TRBV14 and TRBJ2-1; 11 bases fit TRBD2. Germline CDR1 reads SGHDN; CDR2 reads FVKESK. CDR3 size: 20 residues. Trimming removed 1 base from V and 0 bases from J; junction bases left unmatched: 11. DNA of the CDR3: TGTGCCAGCAGCCAAGCGCGTCTAGCGGGGGGCCCGAGCTCCTACAATGAGCAGTTCTTC. Translation gives CASSQARLAGGPSSYNEQFF.

The chain joins TRBV23-1 to TRBJ2-7; TRBD2 might be the D (7 bases). TRBV23-1 belongs to the ORF category, with a function that is uncertain. This CDR3 contains 17 residues. V shed 0 bases and J shed 0 bases, with 15 bases lying between them. The DNA of the CDR3 is TGCGCCAGCAGTCAATCCCTGCCGGGGGGCAGCTCCTACGAGCAGTACTTC. Translated, it gives CASSQSLPGGSSYEQYF.

The chain combines TRBV12-3 or TRBV12-4 with TRBJ2-7; possible D gene TRBD1, 6 bases. The V end was cut by 6 bases, the J end by 5 bases, with 14 bases between. This CDR3 is built from 13 residues. The CDR3 here is CASSNTGYHEQYF. The CDR3 region has the DNA TGTGCCAGCAGCAACACAGGGTACCACGAGCAGTACTTC.

The chain recombines TRBV5-1 with TRBJ1-6, with 7 nucleotides matching TRBD1. This CDR3 is 18 amino acids long. The J segment lost 1 base and the V segment lost 3 bases, leaving 10 bases of the junction unmatched. Germline-derived CDR1 and CDR2 are SGHRS and YFSETQ. CDR3 loop: CASSWEEGRGSYNSPLHF. The CDR3 DNA reads as TGCGCCAGCAGCTGGGAGGAGGGCAGGGGGTCCTATAATTCACCCCTCCACTTT.

The CDR3 is CASRPDRGSGNTIYF. The CDR3 bases are TGTGCCAGCAGACCCGACAGGGGCTCTGGAAACACCATATATTTT. The chain uses TRBV7-2 and TRBJ1-3; 8 bases are shared with TRBD1. The germline V gene encodes CDR1 SGHTA and CDR2 FQGNSA. The trim removed 6 bases at V and 0 bases at J, leaving 4 bases unmatched. The CDR3 is 15 amino acids.

The genes are TRBV7-3 and TRBJ2-1; 9 positions agree with TRBD2. The CDR3 has 22 residues. The V segment lost 1 base and the J segment 5 bases; nucleotides outside the gene matches: 24. CDR1 and CDR2 from the germline V gene are SGHTA and FQGTGA. The CDR3 sequence: CASSLRPAINQGAGGPNNEQFF. CDR3 DNA: TGTGCCAGCAGCTTAAGACCGGCCATAAATCAAGGAGCGGGGGGCCCAAACAATGAGCAGTTCTTC.

The CDR3 loop is CASSHTTDRVGETQYF. The CDR3 region has the DNA TGTGCCAGCAGCCATACGACGGACAGGGTAGGAGAGACCCAGTACTTC. This rearrangement joins TRBV9 to TRBJ2-5, with TRBD1 matching over 8 bases. Germline lookup yields CDR1 SGDLS and CDR2 YYNGEE. This CDR3 region has 16 residues. The trim removed 4 bases at V and 4 bases at J, leaving 12 bases unmatched.

The chain carries TRBV4-2 and TRBJ2-7; possibly TRBD1 for D (6 bases). CDR3 size: 19 residues. Germline values: CDR1 LGHNA, CDR2 YNFKEQ. Trimming removed 0 bases from V and 6 bases from J, with 27 bases in between. For the CDR3, the DNA is TGTGCCAGCAGCCAAGACCCGGAGGCAGACAGGAATTTTTTTATCGAGCAGTACTTC. Translating gives CASSQDPEADRNFFIEQYF.

This rearrangement joins TRBV6-5 to TRBJ1-2; 8 nucleotides align to TRBD1. The ends lost 2 bases at V and 4 bases at J; junction bases unmatched: 6. From germline, CDR1 is MNHEY and CDR2 SVGAGI. CDR3 size: 15 residues. The CDR3 nucleotides are TGTGCCAGCAGTTACACCCTCGGACAGGGCTATGGCTACACCTTC. This gives the protein CASSYTLGQGYGYTF.

The chain employs TRBV28 and TRBJ1-2; a possible D gene is TRBD1 (5 bases). Trimming removed 6 bases from V and 3 bases from J, with 26 bases in between. The CDR3 sequence is 18 residues long. CDR1 and CDR2 (germline): MDHEN, SYDVKM. This CDR3 is CASRLGGVSLPSYYGYTF. The CDR3 DNA reads TGTGCCAGCAGATTGGGGGGGGTGAGTTTGCCCTCGTACTATGGCTACACCTTC.

The chain joins TRBV5-6 to TRBJ1-1, with no clear D. The CDR3 covers 11 residues. From germline, CDR1 is SGHDT and CDR2 YYEEEE. V dropped 3 bases and J dropped 3 bases, with 3 bases sitting between them. The CDR3: CASSSDTEAFF. The CDR3 DNA sequence: TGTGCCAGCAGCTCGGACACTGAAGCTTTCTTT.

The V gene is TRBV7-2, the J gene TRBJ2-7; 11 bases are a match to TRBD1. The germline CDR1 and CDR2 sequences are SGHTA and FQGNSA. V gave up 4 bases and J gave up 5 bases; unmatched junction bases: 1. This CDR3 region has 13 residues. This CDR3 reads CASSWTGGHEQYF. CDR3 nucleotide sequence: TGTGCCAGCAGCTGGACAGGGGGCCACGAGCAGTACTTC. Full variable domain (remainder filled in from reference TRBV7-2 and TRBJ2-7): GAGVSQSPSNKVTEKGKDVELRCDPISGHTALYWYRQSLGQGLEFLIYFQGNSAPDKSGLPSDRFSAERTGGSVSTLTIQRTQQEDSAVYLCASSWTGGHEQYFGPGTRLTVT.

The rearrangement uses TRBV6-1 and TRBJ2-3; no firm D call. Germline CDR1 is MNHNS and CDR2 is SASEGT. This CDR3 comprises 13 residues. Trimming stripped 1 base from V and 5 bases from J, with 7 bases between. In DNA form, the CDR3 reads TGTGCCAGCAGTGAAGGTCCCGGAGATACGCAGTATTTT. This translates into CASSEGPGDTQYF.